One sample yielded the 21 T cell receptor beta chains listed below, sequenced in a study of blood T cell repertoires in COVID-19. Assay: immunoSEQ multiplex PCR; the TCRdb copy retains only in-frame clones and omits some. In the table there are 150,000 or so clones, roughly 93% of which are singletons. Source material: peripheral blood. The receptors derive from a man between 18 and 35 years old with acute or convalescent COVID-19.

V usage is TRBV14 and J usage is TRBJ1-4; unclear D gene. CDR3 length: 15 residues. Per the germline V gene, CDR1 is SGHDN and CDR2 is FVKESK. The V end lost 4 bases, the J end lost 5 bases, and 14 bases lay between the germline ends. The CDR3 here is CASSPLGEGNEKLFF. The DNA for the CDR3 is TGTGCCAGCAGCCCCCTCGGGGAAGGAAATGAAAAACTGTTTTTT.

The CDR3 loop reads CASTPREAGGGTEAFF. The CDR3, as DNA: TGTGCCAGCACCCCAAGGGAGGCAGGGGGCGGCACTGAAGCTTTCTTT. The rearrangement uses TRBV7-8 and TRBJ1-1; 8 bases line up with TRBD1. V dropped 7 bases and J dropped 4; count of bases not matched to a gene: 14. CDR3 size: 16 residues. Germline loops: CDR1 SGHVS, CDR2 FQNEAQ.

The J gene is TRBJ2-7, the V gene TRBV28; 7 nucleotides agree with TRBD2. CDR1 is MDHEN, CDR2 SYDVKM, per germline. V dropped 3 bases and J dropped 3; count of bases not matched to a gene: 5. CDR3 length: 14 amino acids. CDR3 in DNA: TGTGCCAGCAGTTTGGGGACGGGGGGCTACGAGCAGTACTTC. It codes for CASSLGTGGYEQYF.

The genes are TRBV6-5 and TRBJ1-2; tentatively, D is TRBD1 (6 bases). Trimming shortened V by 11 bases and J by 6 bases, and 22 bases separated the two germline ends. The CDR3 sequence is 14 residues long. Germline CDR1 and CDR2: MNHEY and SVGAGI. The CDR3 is CAGGASKSTNGYTF. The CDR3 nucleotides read TGTGCCGGGGGGGCCTCAAAGTCTACTAATGGCTACACCTTC.

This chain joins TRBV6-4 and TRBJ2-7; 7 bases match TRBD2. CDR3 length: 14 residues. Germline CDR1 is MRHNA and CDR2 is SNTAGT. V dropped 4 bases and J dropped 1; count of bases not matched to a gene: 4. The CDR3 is CASSVTSASYEQYF. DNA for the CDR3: TGTGCCAGCAGTGTAACTAGCGCTTCCTACGAGCAGTACTTC.

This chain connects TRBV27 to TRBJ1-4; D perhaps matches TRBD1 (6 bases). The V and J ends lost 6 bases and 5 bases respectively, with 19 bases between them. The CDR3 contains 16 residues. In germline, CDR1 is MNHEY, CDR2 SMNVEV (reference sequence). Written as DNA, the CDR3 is TGTGCCAGCAGCCCTAAGGGGGGGGGCGGGAATGAAAAACTGTTTTTT. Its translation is CASSPKGGGGNEKLFF. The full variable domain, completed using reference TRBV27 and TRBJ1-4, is EAQVTQNPRYLITVTGKKLTVTCSQNMNHEYMSWYRQDPGLGLRQIYYSMNVEVTDKGDVPEGYKVSRKEKRNFPLILESPSPNQTSLYFCASSPKGGGGNEKLFFGSGTQLSVL.

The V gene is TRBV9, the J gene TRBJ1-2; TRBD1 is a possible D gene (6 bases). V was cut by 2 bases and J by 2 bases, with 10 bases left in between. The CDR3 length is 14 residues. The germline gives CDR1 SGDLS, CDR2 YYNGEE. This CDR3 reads CASSVQGTNYGYTF. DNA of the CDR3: TGTGCCAGCAGCGTCCAGGGGACGAACTATGGCTACACCTTC.

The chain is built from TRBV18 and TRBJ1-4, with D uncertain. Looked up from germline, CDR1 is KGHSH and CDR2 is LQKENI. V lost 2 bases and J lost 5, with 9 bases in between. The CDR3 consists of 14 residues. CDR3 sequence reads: CASSPISLNEKLFF. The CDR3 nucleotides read TGTGCCAGCTCACCAATCAGTCTGAATGAAAAACTGTTTTTT.

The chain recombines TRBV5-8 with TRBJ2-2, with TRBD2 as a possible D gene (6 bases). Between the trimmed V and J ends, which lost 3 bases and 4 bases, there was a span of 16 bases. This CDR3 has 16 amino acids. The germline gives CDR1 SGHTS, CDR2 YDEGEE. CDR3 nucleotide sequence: TGTGCCAGCAGCTCCCTAAAGGGACTTGGCACCGGGGAGCTGTTTTTT. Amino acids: CASSSLKGLGTGELFF. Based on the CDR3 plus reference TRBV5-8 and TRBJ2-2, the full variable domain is EAGVTQSPTHLIKTRGQQATLRCSPISGHTSVYWYQQALGLGLQFLLWYDEGEERNRGNFPPRFSGRQFPNYSSELNVNALELEDSALYLCASSSLKGLGTGELFFGEGSRLTVL.

The DNA for the CDR3 is TGTGCCAGCAGCCCTGGGTTTGTCGGGGGAGCAGATACGCAGTATTTT. Protein product: CASSPGFVGGADTQYF. V is TRBV4-2 and J is TRBJ2-3, with a weak D call TRBD2 (6 bases). The ends were cut back, 4 bases at V and 4 bases at J, with 18 bases in the middle. Germline CDR1 and CDR2: LGHNA and YNFKEQ. This CDR3 comprises 16 residues.

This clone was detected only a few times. The CDR3 DNA is TGTGCCACCAGTGATCACTCCTACAATGAGCAGTTCTTC. Translating gives CATSDHSYNEQFF. This chain uses TRBV24-1 with TRBJ2-1; D is uncertain. The CDR3 extends over 13 amino acids. The germline gives CDR1 KGHDR, CDR2 SFDVKD. The V gene lost 3 bases and the J gene lost 0 bases, with 2 bases spanning the gap.

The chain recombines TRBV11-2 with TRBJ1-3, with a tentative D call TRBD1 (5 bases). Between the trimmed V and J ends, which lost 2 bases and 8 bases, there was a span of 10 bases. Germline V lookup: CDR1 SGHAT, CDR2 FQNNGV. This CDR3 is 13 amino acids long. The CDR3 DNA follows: TGTGCCAGCAGCTTATCCCGCAGGGACACCATATATTTT. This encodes CASSLSRRDTIYF.

Here the CDR3 reads CASSETRIPNTEAFF. CDR3 DNA: TGTGCCAGCAGTGAAACCAGAATACCGAACACTGAAGCTTTCTTT. The genes are TRBV25-1 and TRBJ1-1; D gene unclear. CDR1 and CDR2 (germline): MGHDK, SYGVNS. V was shortened by 2 bases and J by 1 base, with 11 bases between the two germline ends. This CDR3 spans 15 amino acids.

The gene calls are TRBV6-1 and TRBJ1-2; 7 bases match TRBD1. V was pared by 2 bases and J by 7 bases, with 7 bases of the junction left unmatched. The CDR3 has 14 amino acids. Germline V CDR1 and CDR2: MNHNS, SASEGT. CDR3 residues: CASSEPDRVGGYTF. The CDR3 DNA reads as TGTGCCAGCAGTGAACCAGACAGGGTGGGTGGCTACACCTTC.

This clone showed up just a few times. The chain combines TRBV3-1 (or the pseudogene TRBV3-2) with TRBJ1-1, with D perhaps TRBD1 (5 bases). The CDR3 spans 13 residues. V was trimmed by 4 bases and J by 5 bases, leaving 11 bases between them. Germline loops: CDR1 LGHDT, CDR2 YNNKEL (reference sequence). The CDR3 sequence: CASSRGGTTEAFF. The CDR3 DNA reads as TGTGCCAGCAGCCGAGGAGGGACGACTGAAGCTTTCTTT.

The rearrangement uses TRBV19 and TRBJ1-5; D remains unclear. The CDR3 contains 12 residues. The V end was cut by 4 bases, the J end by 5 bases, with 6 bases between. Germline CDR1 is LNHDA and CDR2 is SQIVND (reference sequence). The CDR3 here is CASSRRDQPQHF. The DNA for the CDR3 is TGTGCCAGTAGTAGAAGAGATCAGCCCCAGCATTTT. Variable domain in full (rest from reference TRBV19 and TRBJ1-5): DGGITQSPKYLFRKEGQNVTLSCEQNLNHDAMYWYRQDPGQGLRLIYYSQIVNDFQKGDIAEGYSVSREKKESFPLTVTSAQKNPTAFYLCASSRRDQPQHFGDGTRLSIL.

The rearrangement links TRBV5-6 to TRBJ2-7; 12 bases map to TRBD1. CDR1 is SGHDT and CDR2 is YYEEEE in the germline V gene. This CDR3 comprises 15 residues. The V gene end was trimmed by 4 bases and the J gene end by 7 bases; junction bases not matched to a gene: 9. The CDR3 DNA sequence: TGTGCCAGCAGCACCCCCGGGACAGGGGGCGGAGAGCAGTACTTC. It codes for CASSTPGTGGGEQYF.

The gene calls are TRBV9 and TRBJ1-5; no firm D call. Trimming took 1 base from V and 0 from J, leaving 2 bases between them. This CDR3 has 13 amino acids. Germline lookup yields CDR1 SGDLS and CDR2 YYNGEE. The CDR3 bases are TGTGCCAGCAGCGTATATAGCAATCAGCCCCAGCATTTT. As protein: CASSVYSNQPQHF.

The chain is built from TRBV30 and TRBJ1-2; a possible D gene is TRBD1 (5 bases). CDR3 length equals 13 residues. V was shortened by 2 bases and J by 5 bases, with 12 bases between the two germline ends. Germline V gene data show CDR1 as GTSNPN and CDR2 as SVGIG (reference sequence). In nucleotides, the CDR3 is TGTGCCTGGAGTCTAAAGGGGCCGTATGGCTACACCTTC. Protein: CAWSLKGPYGYTF.

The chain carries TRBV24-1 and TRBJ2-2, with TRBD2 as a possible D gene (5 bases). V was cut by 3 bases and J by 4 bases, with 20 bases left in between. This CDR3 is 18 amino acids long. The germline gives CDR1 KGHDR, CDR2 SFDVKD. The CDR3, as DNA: TGTGCCACCAGTGATACGTCCCAACTGTCGAGCGGCACCGGGGAGCTGTTTTTT. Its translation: CATSDTSQLSSGTGELFF.

The CDR3 DNA follows: TGCAGTGCTAGCCTAGCGGGTCGACAGTACTTC. Translation: CSASLAGRQYF. The gene calls are TRBV20-1 and TRBJ2-7, with 8 bases matching TRBD2. Looked up from germline, CDR1 is DFQATT and CDR2 is SNEGSKA (reference sequence). V dropped 3 bases and J dropped 10; count of bases not matched to a gene: 5. CDR3 size: 11 residues.